Following are 18 T cell receptor beta chains from one sample sequenced in a study of T cells after yellow fever vaccination. TCRdb reprocessed the 5' RACE reads via MiXCR and lists one record per CDR3 protein. The sample yields a few hundred thousand distinct CDR3 sequences, about 7.8% seen once. The input for sequencing was PBMCs, taken more than 40 days after the first yellow fever vaccination. The receptors were gathered from a man younger than 30 who received the YFV17D yellow fever vaccine.

This clonotype was seen many times. V and J are TRBV2 and TRBJ2-1, with D unclear. Germline V gives CDR1 SNHLY, CDR2 FYNNEI. Trimming removed 4 bases at V and 4 bases at J, with 2 bases between. The CDR3 contains 11 residues. CDR3 loop: CASSAYNEQFF. The CDR3 region has the DNA TGTGCCAGCAGTGCATACAATGAGCAGTTCTTC.

The chain carries TRBV12-3 or TRBV12-4 and TRBJ2-2; D is ambiguous. V was pared by 5 bases and J by 5 bases, with 9 bases between. The CDR3 loop spans 13 amino acids. CDR3 in DNA: TGTGCCAGCAGTCCCGGTCCGACCGGGGAGCTGTTTTTT. It specifies CASSPGPTGELFF.

This clonotype was counted a few times. CDR3 in amino acids: CASSFTSSEEKLFF. The CDR3 DNA sequence: TGTGCCAGCAGCTTTACTTCGTCAGAGGAAAAACTGTTTTTT. The rearrangement links TRBV7-9 to TRBJ1-4, with D hard to call. Germline-derived CDR1 and CDR2 are SEHNR and FQNEAQ (reference sequence). This CDR3 is built from 14 residues. V was trimmed by 3 bases and J by 8 bases, leaving 13 bases between them.

This clonotype has more than one count but fewer than ten. The chain has TRBV5-1 and TRBJ2-7; 8 bases line up with TRBD1. The CDR3 has 13 residues. Germline CDR1 and CDR2: SGHRS and YFSETQ. V lost 4 bases and J lost 3; bases outside the gene matches: 3. Written as DNA, the CDR3 is TGCGCCAGCAGCACCGGACAGGGCTACGAGCAGTACGTC. This gives the protein CASSTGQGYEQYV.

The chain carries TRBV7-2 and TRBJ1-5, with no clear D. Trimming removed 1 base at V and 4 bases at J, with 5 bases between. CDR1 and CDR2 (germline): SGHTA, FQGNSA. CDR3 length equals 13 residues. The CDR3 DNA sequence: TGTGCCAGCAGCTTAGTGTTTAATCAGCCCCAGCATTTT. It specifies CASSLVFNQPQHF.

This clonotype came up a few times. This chain connects TRBV7-9 to TRBJ1-1; possibly TRBD1 for D (5 bases). The V end lost 1 base, the J end lost 5 bases, and 17 bases lay between the germline ends. The CDR3 covers 16 residues. Per the germline V gene, CDR1 is SEHNR and CDR2 is FQNEAQ (reference sequence). The CDR3 sequence is CASSLGFGGSQTEAFF. In DNA, the CDR3 is TGTGCCAGCAGCTTAGGATTTGGGGGAAGTCAAACTGAAGCTTTCTTT.

The rearrangement uses TRBV29-1 and TRBJ2-3, with 9 positions matching TRBD2. The ends lost 0 bases at V and 3 bases at J; junction bases unmatched: 7. This CDR3 is 16 amino acids long. In germline, CDR1 is SQVTM, CDR2 ANQGSEA. CDR3 protein: CSVEEGFAGGTDTQYF. In nucleotides, the CDR3 is TGCAGCGTTGAAGAGGGCTTTGCGGGGGGGACAGATACGCAGTATTTT.

This clonotype was counted only a few times. The J gene is TRBJ1-2, the V gene TRBV6-5; 10 bases line up with TRBD1. Trimming at V came to 4 bases and at J to 8 bases, leaving 4 bases not matched to a gene. The CDR3 runs to 13 residues. Per the germline V gene, CDR1 is MNHEY and CDR2 is SVGAGI. The DNA for the CDR3 is TGTGCCAGCAGTTTCGGACAGGGGGAGGGCTACACCTTC. It is translated as CASSFGQGEGYTF.

The chain uses TRBV6-1 and TRBJ2-7; no definite D call. The CDR3 is 14 amino acids. V lost 5 bases and J lost 2, with 13 bases in between. Germline CDR1 is MNHNS and CDR2 is SASEGT. Here the CDR3 DNA reads TGTGCCAGCAGTCCCCCCCGGCCCCCCTACGAGCAGTACGTC. This gives the protein CASSPPRPPYEQYV.

The chain combines TRBV4-1 with TRBJ2-7; D perhaps matches TRBD2 (6 bases). This CDR3 region has 14 residues. V shed 1 base and J shed 6 bases, with 13 bases lying between them. The germline CDR1 and CDR2 sequences are MGHRA and YSYEKL. The CDR3 DNA reads as TGCGCCAGCAGCCAAGTGGAGGGCCCAGTCGAGCAGTACTTC. The encoded protein is CASSQVEGPVEQYF.

This clonotype was counted between two and nine times. The chain couples TRBV6-1 to TRBJ1-3; 10 positions agree with TRBD1. With 5 bases clipped from V and 5 bases from J, the junction kept 3 bases outside the gene matches. CDR1 and CDR2 from the germline V gene are MNHNS and SASEGT. This CDR3 is 14 amino acids long. The CDR3 bases are TGTGCCAGCAGTCGGGACAGGGGACGAAACACCATATATTTT. It translates to CASSRDRGRNTIYF.

The J gene is TRBJ2-3, the V gene TRBV20-1; TRBD2 aligns across 8 bases. CDR3 length: 16 residues. CDR1 DFQATT and CDR2 SNEGSKA come from the germline V gene (reference sequence). V dropped 0 bases and J dropped 4; count of bases not matched to a gene: 9. The CDR3 DNA reads as TGCAGTGCTAGAGATCCATCGGGGGGGCCGTCAGATACGCAGTATTTT. This codes for CSARDPSGGPSDTQYF.

This chain joins TRBV4-2 and TRBJ2-1, with 7 bases aligning to TRBD2. Germline V gene lookup returns CDR1 LGHNA and CDR2 YNFKEQ. This CDR3 comprises 16 residues. The junction had 6 bases not matched to a gene; V was cut back by 1 base and J by 3 bases. The CDR3 nucleotides are TGTGCCAGCAGCCAAGGCGTCCCGGGGGGCTACAATGAGCAGTTCTTC. Translating it yields CASSQGVPGGYNEQFF.

This clonotype was detected only a few times. V is TRBV11-2 and J is TRBJ2-7; D is unclear. The V and J ends lost 2 bases and 3 bases respectively, with 8 bases between them. The CDR3 has 13 amino acids. Per the germline V gene, CDR1 is SGHAT and CDR2 is FQNNGV. CDR3 residues: CASSLTSSYEQYV. The CDR3 DNA reads as TGTGCCAGCAGCTTAACAAGCAGCTACGAGCAGTACGTC.

The rearrangement joins TRBV3-1 to TRBJ2-1; no clear D. The CDR3 has 16 residues. The germline CDR1 and CDR2 sequences are LGHDT and YNNKEL (reference sequence). The ends were cut back, 0 bases at V and 1 base at J, with 10 bases in the middle. DNA of the CDR3: TGTGCCAGCAGCCAAGACCGTTACTCGTCCTACAATGAGCAGTTCTTC. Protein product: CASSQDRYSSYNEQFF.

This clonotype was counted between two and nine times. This chain connects TRBV7-3 to TRBJ2-3; a possible D gene is TRBD1 (6 bases). V lost 5 bases, J lost 2 bases, and 14 bases lay in between. Germline V gene data show CDR1 as SGHTA and CDR2 as FQGTGA. The CDR3 is 15 residues long. The CDR3 DNA follows: TGTGCCAGCAGCCGTCAGGGGACCCTCACAGATACGCAGTATTTT. It encodes CASSRQGTLTDTQYF.

This chain links TRBV4-2 with TRBJ1-5, with a possible D match to TRBD1 (5 bases). V lost 0 bases, J lost 4 bases, and 10 bases lay in between. Germline V lookup: CDR1 LGHNA, CDR2 YNFKEQ. This CDR3 region has 15 residues. CDR3 coding DNA: TGTGCCAGCAGCCAAGATGCAGGGAAGAATCAGCCCCAGCATTTT. This translates into CASSQDAGKNQPQHF.

The chain combines TRBV4-2 with TRBJ1-6; no reliable D call. Germline CDR1 is LGHNA and CDR2 is YNFKEQ. V lost 4 bases, J lost 9 bases, and 19 bases lay in between. This CDR3 has 16 amino acids. In nucleotides, the CDR3 is TGTGCCAGCAGCCGAAATGAGGCCCTAATCGGTTCACCCCTCCACTTT. Translating it yields CASSRNEALIGSPLHF.